This record concerns one TCR beta chain sequence. The entry originates in a study of blood T cell repertoires in COVID-19. Produced via immunoSEQ multiplex PCR; TCRdb's table is partial and in-frame only. Found here are more than 95,000 clones, approximately 86% of them singletons; the top ten hold approximately 3.5%. Sequenced sample: peripheral blood. The sequence came from a human donor in a cohort sampled during active COVID-19.

The CDR3 region is CATSDPRGRTDTQYF. The CDR3 nucleotides read TGTGCCACCAGTGATCCTCGGGGGAGGACAGATACGCAGTATTTT. The rearrangement joins TRBV24-1 to TRBJ2-3, with D possibly being TRBD2 (6 bases). V was trimmed by 3 bases and J by 3 bases, leaving 12 bases between them. The CDR3 sequence is 15 residues long. CDR1 is KGHDR and CDR2 is SFDVKD in the germline V gene.